A single sample is the source of the 16 T cell receptor beta chains below, sequenced in a study of blood T cell repertoires in COVID-19. The protocol was immunoSEQ multiplex PCR, while the TCRdb copy is restricted to in-frame clones and leaves out a portion. The sample holds around 270,000 clones; 75% to 90% are singletons and the top ten take 4% to 4.5%. Sequenced material: PBMCs or T cells enriched from blood (not recorded which). The receptors shown here come from a woman younger than 45 who had recovered from COVID-19.

This clone has more than one count but fewer than ten. The same CDR3 is also encoded by other DNA sequences in this sample. The rearrangement uses TRBV9 and TRBJ1-2; 9 nucleotides match TRBD1. CDR3 size: 14 residues. Unmatched junction bases numbered 3, after V lost 2 bases and J lost 4 bases. CDR1 is SGDLS and CDR2 is YYNGEE in the germline V gene. CDR3 sequence: CASSVGQGPYGYTF. Written as DNA, the CDR3 is TGTGCCAGCAGCGTGGGACAGGGTCCCTATGGCTACACCTTC.

The rearrangement links TRBV15 to TRBJ1-1; 7 bases map to TRBD1. In germline, CDR1 is LNHNV, CDR2 YYDKDF (reference sequence). This CDR3 is built from 13 residues. The V gene end was trimmed by 3 bases and the J gene end by 6 bases; junction bases not matched to a gene: 4. The DNA for the CDR3 is TGTGCCACCAGCAGCAGACAGGGAGCTGAAGCTTTCTTT. Encoded protein: CATSSRQGAEAFF.

The chain recombines TRBV13 with TRBJ2-1; tentative D call: TRBD1 (6 bases). The germline V and J ends were trimmed by 5 bases and 10 bases, with 12 bases remaining between them. Germline CDR1 is PRHDT and CDR2 is FYEKMQ (reference sequence). The CDR3 is 12 amino acids. DNA of the CDR3: TGTGCCAGCAGCCTACAGGGAAACGAGCAGTTCTTC. This encodes CASSLQGNEQFF.

CDR3 region: CAIGQEGDQPQHF. The DNA of the CDR3 is TGTGCCATCGGACAGGAGGGGGATCAGCCCCAGCATTTT. The V call is TRBV10-3, the J call TRBJ1-5, with 7 bases that match TRBD1. CDR1 and CDR2 from the germline V gene are ENHRY and SYGVKD. The CDR3 length is 13 residues. Trimming took 8 bases from V and 5 from J; bases not matched to a gene: 6.

The chain employs TRBV7-3 and TRBJ2-1; no definite D call. The length of the CDR3 is 17 residues. Trimming removed 1 base at V and 3 bases at J, with 16 bases between. Germline V CDR1 and CDR2: SGHTA, FQGTGA. This CDR3 is CASSLNGPQRLYNEQFF. CDR3 coding DNA: TGTGCCAGCAGCTTAAATGGGCCCCAACGTCTCTACAATGAGCAGTTCTTC.

The chain employs TRBV11-2 and TRBJ1-4; the D is unclear. The CDR3 totals 14 residues. In germline, CDR1 is SGHAT, CDR2 FQNNGV. Between the trimmed V and J ends, which lost 5 bases and 5 bases, there was a span of 12 bases. CDR3 DNA sequence: TGTGCCAGCAGCCATAACCCAGCGAATGAAAAACTGTTTTTT. Amino acid sequence: CASSHNPANEKLFF.

V is TRBV5-1 and J is TRBJ2-1; TRBD1 agrees at 9 bases. Trimming took 1 base from V and 10 from J; bases not matched to a gene: 12. Germline assignment: CDR1 SGHRS and CDR2 YFSETQ. The CDR3 covers 16 residues. The CDR3 spells CASSLLYGTGYQEQFF. CDR3 in DNA: TGCGCCAGCAGCTTGTTGTATGGGACAGGGTATCAGGAGCAGTTCTTC.

This chain links TRBV24-1 with TRBJ1-2, with no clear D. The CDR3 is 15 residues long. Per the germline V gene, CDR1 is KGHDR and CDR2 is SFDVKD. Trimming took 3 bases from V and 8 from J, leaving 18 bases between them. The CDR3 sequence: CATSDLTNGHEGYTF. CDR3 DNA sequence: TGTGCCACCAGTGATCTGACAAACGGTCATGAGGGCTACACCTTC.

V and J are TRBV4-2 and TRBJ2-3; the match to TRBD2 covers 8 bases. Trimming removed 0 bases from V and 6 bases from J; junction bases left unmatched: 14. CDR3 length: 18 residues. The germline gives CDR1 LGHNA, CDR2 YNFKEQ. The DNA of the CDR3 is TGTGCCAGCAGCCAAGACCGTGGGACTAGTCACCCCCGGGATACGCAGTATTTT. This codes for CASSQDRGTSHPRDTQYF.

The genes are TRBV7-8 and TRBJ1-5, with D possibly TRBD1 on 5 matching bases. CDR1 is SGHVS and CDR2 is FQNEAQ in the germline V gene. V was clipped by 2 bases and J by 4 bases, with 15 bases between them. The CDR3 extends over 16 amino acids. CDR3 protein: CASSLRSGVTNQPQHF. The CDR3 DNA is TGTGCCAGCAGCTTACGGTCGGGGGTAACAAATCAGCCCCAGCATTTT.

This chain joins TRBV5-1 and TRBJ2-7; 10 nucleotides agree with TRBD2. CDR1 and CDR2 from the germline V gene are SGHRS and YFSETQ. V dropped 0 bases and J dropped 2; count of bases not matched to a gene: 5. The CDR3 contains 16 residues. The CDR3 coding sequence is TGCGCCAGCAGCTTGGTGGCTAGCGGGAGCCCCTACGAGCAGTACTTC. As protein: CASSLVASGSPYEQYF.

This clone is deemed medium-sized. The J gene is TRBJ1-1, the V gene TRBV11-2; 10 bases fit TRBD1. V was pared by 2 bases and J by 6 bases, with 12 bases of the junction left unmatched. Germline values: CDR1 SGHAT, CDR2 FQNNGV. The CDR3 is 17 residues long. The CDR3 region is CASSLTAPGQGRAEAFF. The CDR3 DNA is TGTGCCAGCAGCTTAACGGCCCCGGGACAGGGGAGGGCTGAAGCTTTCTTT.

This clone was picked up a small number of times. The chain employs TRBV24-1 and TRBJ2-1, with 8 bases matching TRBD1. Germline CDR1 and CDR2: KGHDR and SFDVKD. Trimming cost V 3 bases and J 7 bases; bases outside gene matches: 13. The CDR3 has 17 amino acids. The CDR3 sequence: CATSDPTGSDRVNEQFF. The CDR3 DNA reads as TGTGCCACCAGTGATCCGACCGGATCGGACAGGGTAAATGAGCAGTTCTTC.

The rearrangement joins TRBV19 to TRBJ2-7; D is undetermined. The CDR3 is made up of 13 amino acids. V lost 6 bases and J 3 bases, leaving 12 bases between the germline ends. CDR1 is LNHDA, CDR2 SQIVND, per germline (reference sequence). The CDR3 loop is CASSPGSHYEQYF. CDR3 DNA: TGTGCCAGTAGCCCCGGGTCCCACTACGAGCAGTACTTC.

The rearrangement links TRBV18 to TRBJ1-1; D not resolved. There are 15 residues in the CDR3. V was clipped by 3 bases and J by 1 base, with 12 bases between them. The germline V gene encodes CDR1 KGHSH and CDR2 LQKENI. The CDR3 DNA is TGTGCCAGCTCACCGGCTGGAGTAGAGAACACTGAAGCTTTCTTT. It is translated as CASSPAGVENTEAFF.

The count of this clone is one. The rearrangement joins TRBV5-6 to TRBJ1-2; 10 bases match TRBD1. The CDR3 spans 14 residues. The germline gives CDR1 SGHDT, CDR2 YYEEEE. The V segment lost 0 bases and the J segment 4 bases; nucleotides outside the gene matches: 0. CDR3 residues: CASSLGDRGYGYTF. CDR3 DNA sequence: TGTGCCAGCAGCTTGGGGGACAGGGGCTATGGCTACACCTTC.